This passage covers 21 T cell receptor beta chains from one sample sequenced in a study of cytomegalovirus exposure and HLA in healthy donors. Use of 60 Vbeta and 13 Jbeta primers characterized the PCR. Assay: immunoSEQ multiplex PCR; the TCRdb copy retains only in-frame clones and omits some. Of roughly 140,000 clones detected, about 85% appear once; the ten largest clones hold 3% to 4%. Sequencing was performed on PBMCs. The receptors shown here come from a human donor in good health.

In its sample, this clone was seen a few times. The V gene is TRBV20-1, the J gene TRBJ2-1; the D is unclear. From germline, CDR1 is DFQATT and CDR2 SNEGSKA (reference sequence). Trimming shortened V by 8 bases and J by 8 bases, and 13 bases separated the two germline ends. CDR3 length equals 11 residues. CDR3 region: CSPDQRDEQFF. In DNA, the CDR3 is TGCAGTCCTGACCAGCGCGATGAGCAGTTCTTC.

The V and J genes are TRBV2 and TRBJ1-6; D gene ambiguous. V lost 3 bases to trimming and J lost 8 bases, with 11 bases between them. The CDR3 is 14 residues long. Per the germline V gene, CDR1 is SNHLY and CDR2 is FYNNEI. The CDR3 region has the DNA TGTGCCAGCAGTGACAGGACGGGATATTCACCCCTCCACTTT. It translates to CASSDRTGYSPLHF. Full variable domain (missing parts from reference TRBV2 and TRBJ1-6): EPEVTQTPSHQVTQMGQEVILRCVPISNHLYFYWYRQILGQKVEFLVSFYNNEISEKSEIFDDQFSVERPDGSNFTLKIRSTKLEDSAMYFCASSDRTGYSPLHFGNGTRLTVT.

The chain recombines TRBV20-1 with TRBJ2-7; 10 positions match TRBD2. Trimming at V came to 5 bases and at J to 7 bases, leaving 2 bases not matched to a gene. The germline gives CDR1 DFQATT, CDR2 SNEGSKA (reference sequence). The CDR3 is 11 residues long. CDR3 sequence (DNA): TGCAGTGCTTATAGCGGGGGGGAGCAGTACTTC. Translation gives CSAYSGGEQYF.

The V gene is TRBV5-6, the J gene TRBJ2-4, with 7 bases lining up with TRBD2. This CDR3 is built from 14 residues. Germline CDR1 is SGHDT and CDR2 is YYEEEE. J gave up 15 bases and V 5 bases, and 17 bases lay outside the gene matches. The CDR3 nucleotides read TGTGCCAGCAGACATTGGACTAGTAGGCGTGAGCGGTACTTC. Amino acid sequence: CASRHWTSRRERYF.

V is TRBV28 and J is TRBJ1-4; no reliable D call. The CDR3 runs to 14 residues. The ends were cut back, 5 bases at V and 7 bases at J, with 14 bases in the middle. Germline V gene lookup returns CDR1 MDHEN and CDR2 SYDVKM. In nucleotides, the CDR3 is TGTGCCAGCAGTATTCCGGGGTCCAGTGAAAAACTGTTTTTT. Its translation is CASSIPGSSEKLFF. Supplemented by reference TRBV28 and TRBJ1-4, the full variable domain reads DVKVTQSSRYLVKRTGEKVFLECVQDMDHENMFWYRQDPGLGLRLIYFSYDVKMKEKGDIPEGYSVSREKKERFSLILESASTNQTSMYLCASSIPGSSEKLFFGSGTQLSVL.

Concerning this clone itself: A junction boundary mismatches the germline segment, possibly from a read error. The CDR3 coding sequence is TGTGCCACCAGCAGAGCGGGGAACTATGGCTACCCCTTC. This encodes CATSRAGNYGYPF. The chain recombines TRBV15 with TRBJ1-2; D remains unclear. CDR1 and CDR2 from the germline V gene are LNHNV and YYDKDF (reference sequence). This CDR3 has 13 amino acids.

The chain recombines TRBV29-1 with TRBJ1-1, with unresolved D. Germline V gene lookup returns CDR1 SQVTM and CDR2 ANQGSEA. Trimming cost V 0 bases and J 4 bases, with 12 bases left between them. The CDR3 length is 14 residues. The CDR3 spells CSVEDRSLGTEAFF. The CDR3 coding sequence is TGCAGCGTTGAAGATCGGAGTCTGGGCACTGAAGCTTTCTTT.

J is TRBJ1-5 and V is TRBV11-2; D gene unclear. The CDR3 runs 16 residues. Germline CDR1 is SGHAT and CDR2 is FQNNGV. The ends were cut back, 6 bases at V and 0 bases at J, with 15 bases in the middle. CDR3 residues: CASRQGDRYSNQPQHF. The CDR3 DNA follows: TGTGCCAGCAGACAAGGAGACCGATATAGCAATCAGCCCCAGCATTTT.

The chain links TRBV18 to TRBJ1-4; D gene uncertain. Germline CDR1 and CDR2: KGHSH and LQKENI. Trimming took off 3 bases at V and 5 bases at J, with 13 bases between the two ends. CDR3 length equals 15 residues. The CDR3 spells CASSPVPESNEKLFF. The CDR3 DNA reads as TGTGCCAGCTCACCGGTCCCGGAGTCGAATGAAAAACTGTTTTTT.

The V and J genes are TRBV12-5 and TRBJ2-2, with a possible D match to TRBD2 (6 bases). The ends were cut back, 0 bases at V and 6 bases at J, with 11 bases in the middle. The CDR3 spans 15 residues. Germline CDR1 reads LGHNT; CDR2 reads FRNRAP. As DNA, the CDR3 is TGTGCTAGTGGTTTGGTACACGGGGAGGCCGGGGAGCTGTTTTTT. It yields the protein CASGLVHGEAGELFF.

The chain links TRBV2 to TRBJ1-1, with TRBD1 matching 10 bases. Unmatched junction bases numbered 7, after V lost 5 bases and J lost 7 bases. CDR1 is SNHLY, CDR2 FYNNEI, per germline. This CDR3 has 14 amino acids. CDR3 bases: TGTGCCAGCAGTCTCCGACAGGGGGCTCTTGAAGCTTTCTTT. It yields the protein CASSLRQGALEAFF.

This chain connects TRBV28 to TRBJ2-7, with 8 nucleotides matching TRBD2. J gave up 7 bases and V 4 bases, and 6 bases lay outside the gene matches. Germline V gene sequence: CDR1 MDHEN, CDR2 SYDVKM. CDR3 length: 13 amino acids. CDR3 amino acids: CASSSGRAGEQYF. CDR3 bases: TGTGCCAGCAGTTCCGGGAGGGCCGGGGAGCAGTACTTC. Full variable domain (missing parts from reference TRBV28 and TRBJ2-7): DVKVTQSSRYLVKRTGEKVFLECVQDMDHENMFWYRQDPGLGLRLIYFSYDVKMKEKGDIPEGYSVSREKKERFSLILESASTNQTSMYLCASSSGRAGEQYFGPGTRLTVT.

The chain joins TRBV6-6 to TRBJ2-7, with 7 nucleotides matching TRBD1. Unmatched junction bases numbered 9, after V lost 5 bases and J lost 2 bases. The CDR3 is 15 residues long. Germline values: CDR1 MNHNY, CDR2 SVGAGI (reference sequence). The CDR3: CASSPLRDSTYEQYF. CDR3 coding DNA: TGTGCCAGCAGTCCTCTCCGGGACAGCACCTACGAGCAGTACTTC.

The chain links TRBV7-9 to TRBJ1-5, with 7 positions matching TRBD1. With V trimmed by 5 bases and J by 4 bases, 14 bases remained unmatched. The CDR3 extends over 17 amino acids. Germline CDR1 reads SEHNR; CDR2 reads FQNEAQ (reference sequence). The CDR3 sequence: CASSEGDRQGGNQPQHF. The CDR3 DNA reads TGTGCCAGCAGCGAAGGGGATCGACAGGGAGGAAATCAGCCCCAGCATTTT.

The chain is built from TRBV5-1 and TRBJ2-5; D remains ambiguous. Germline lookup yields CDR1 SGHRS and CDR2 YFSETQ. The length of the CDR3 is 13 residues. Trimming removed 1 base at V and 0 bases at J, with 4 bases between. CDR3 nucleotide sequence: TGCGCCAGCAGCTTGTCCGACCAAGAGACCCAGTACTTC. Its translation: CASSLSDQETQYF.

The chain couples TRBV10-1 to TRBJ1-2, with a possible D match to TRBD1 (5 bases). Germline CDR1 reads WNHNN; CDR2 reads SYGVQD (reference sequence). V lost 2 bases and J lost 4, with 8 bases in between. This CDR3 is 13 amino acids long. CDR3 nucleotide sequence: TGCGCCAGCAGTGAGAACAGGCCCTATGGCTACACCTTC. It yields the protein CASSENRPYGYTF.

The J gene is TRBJ1-1, the V gene TRBV5-4, with TRBD1 matching 9 bases. V shed 4 bases and J 5 bases; nucleotides not matched to a gene: 6. CDR3 length: 14 amino acids. CDR1 and CDR2 from the germline V gene are SGHNT and YYREEE (reference sequence). CDR3 amino acids: CASSPNRGQTEAFF. CDR3 DNA: TGTGCCAGCAGCCCTAACAGGGGGCAGACTGAAGCTTTCTTT. Variable domain in full (rest from reference TRBV5-4 and TRBJ1-1): ETGVTQSPTHLIKTRGQQVTLRCSSQSGHNTVSWYQQALGQGPQFIFQYYREEENGRGNFPPRFSGLQFPNYSSELNVNALELDDSALYLCASSPNRGQTEAFFGQGTRLTVV.

This sequence joins TRBV6-5 and TRBJ2-7; tentatively, D is TRBD1 (5 bases). CDR1 is MNHEY and CDR2 is SVGAGI in the germline V gene. Trimming shortened V by 6 bases and J by 2 bases, and 8 bases separated the two germline ends. There are 12 residues in the CDR3. CDR3 sequence reads: CASSRTTYEQYF. CDR3 nucleotide sequence: TGTGCCAGCAGCCGGACAACCTACGAGCAGTACTTC.

The chain recombines TRBV5-4 with TRBJ2-5; 9 bases agree with TRBD2. Germline V gene data show CDR1 as SGHNT and CDR2 as YYREEE (reference sequence). Trimming cost V 2 bases and J 5 bases; bases outside gene matches: 7. The CDR3 is 15 residues long. The CDR3 bases are TGTGCCAGCAGCTTTGGCGGGAGGGCCGAGGAGACCCAGTACTTC. Its translation: CASSFGGRAEETQYF.

CDR3 sequence (DNA): TGTGCCAGCAGAGGGGGGGTAGCGGGGGGGCGTGGGACCCAGTACTTC. It encodes CASRGGVAGGRGTQYF. The chain carries TRBV2 and TRBJ2-5; 11 bases agree with TRBD2. V lost 6 bases, J lost 7 bases, and 13 bases stayed unmatched. The CDR3 contains 16 residues. Per the germline V gene, CDR1 is SNHLY and CDR2 is FYNNEI. Complete variable domain (other parts from reference TRBV2 and TRBJ2-5): EPEVTQTPSHQVTQMGQEVILRCVPISNHLYFYWYRQILGQKVEFLVSFYNNEISEKSEIFDDQFSVERPDGSNFTLKIRSTKLEDSAMYFCASRGGVAGGRGTQYFGPGTRLLVL.

As DNA, the CDR3 is TGCGCCAGCAGCTTGGCAACTTACTACGAGCAGTACTTC. It is translated as CASSLATYYEQYF. The chain carries TRBV5-1 and TRBJ2-7, with D uncertain. There are 13 residues in the CDR3. V shed 0 bases and J shed 3 bases, with 7 bases lying between them. Germline lookup yields CDR1 SGHRS and CDR2 YFSETQ.